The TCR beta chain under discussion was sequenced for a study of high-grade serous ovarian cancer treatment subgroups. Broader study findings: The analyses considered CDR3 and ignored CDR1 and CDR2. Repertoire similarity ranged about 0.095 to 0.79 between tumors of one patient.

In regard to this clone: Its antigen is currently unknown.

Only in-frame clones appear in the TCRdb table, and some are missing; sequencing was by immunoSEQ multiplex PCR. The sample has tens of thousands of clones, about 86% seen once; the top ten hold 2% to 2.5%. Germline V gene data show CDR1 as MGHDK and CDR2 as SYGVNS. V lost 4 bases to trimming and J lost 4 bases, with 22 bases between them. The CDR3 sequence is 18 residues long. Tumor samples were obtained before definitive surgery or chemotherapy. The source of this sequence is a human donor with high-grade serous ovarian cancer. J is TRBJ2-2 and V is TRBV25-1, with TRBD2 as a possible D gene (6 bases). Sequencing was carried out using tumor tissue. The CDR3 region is CASSGGVPMGTTTGELFF. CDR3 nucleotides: TGTGCCAGCAGTGGGGGGGTACCTATGGGTACGACCACCGGGGAGCTGTTTTTT.